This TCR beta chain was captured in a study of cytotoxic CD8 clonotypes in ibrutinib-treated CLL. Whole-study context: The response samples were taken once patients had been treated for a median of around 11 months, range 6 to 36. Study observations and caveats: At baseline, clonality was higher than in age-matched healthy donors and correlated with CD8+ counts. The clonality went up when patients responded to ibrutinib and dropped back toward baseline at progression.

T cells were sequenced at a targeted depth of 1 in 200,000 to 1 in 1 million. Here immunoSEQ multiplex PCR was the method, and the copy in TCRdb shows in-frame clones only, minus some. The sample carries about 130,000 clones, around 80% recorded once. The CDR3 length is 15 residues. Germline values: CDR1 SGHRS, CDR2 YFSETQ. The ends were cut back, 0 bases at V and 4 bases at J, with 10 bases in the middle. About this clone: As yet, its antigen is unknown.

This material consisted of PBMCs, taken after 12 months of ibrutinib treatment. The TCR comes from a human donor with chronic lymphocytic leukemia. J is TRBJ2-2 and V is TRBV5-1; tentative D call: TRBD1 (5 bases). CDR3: CASSLGQSGTGELFF. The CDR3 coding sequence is TGCGCCAGCAGCTTGGGACAGTCGGGCACCGGGGAGCTGTTTTTT.